Each of the 15 T cell receptor beta chains below was sequenced from the same sample in a study of T cell responses to AZD1222 COVID-19 vaccine. Assay: immunoSEQ multiplex PCR; the TCRdb copy retains only in-frame clones and omits some. This table has some 31,000 clones, over 75% appearing once. Sequenced here: peripheral blood, sampled 28 days after the second AZD1222 dose. These receptors came from an adult who received the AZD1222 COVID-19 vaccine.

The J gene is TRBJ1-3, the V gene TRBV5-1; D is unclear. CDR1 is SGHRS, CDR2 YFSETQ, per germline. V dropped 4 bases and J dropped 0 bases, with 14 bases sitting between them. The CDR3 has 16 residues. The CDR3 reads CASSPSLGPSGNTIYF. In nucleotides, the CDR3 is TGCGCCAGCAGCCCTTCACTCGGACCCTCTGGAAACACCATATATTTT.

The chain carries TRBV7-2 and TRBJ1-5; 11 bases map to TRBD1. Germline V gene sequence: CDR1 SGHTA, CDR2 FQGNSA. Unmatched junction bases numbered 7, after V lost 5 bases and J lost 4 bases. The CDR3 contains 16 residues. CDR3 nucleotides: TGTGCCAGCAGCCAACGGACAGGGGGCTGGAATCAGCCCCAGCATTTT. Protein sequence: CASSQRTGGWNQPQHF.

The CDR3 nucleotides are TGTGCCAGCAATTATTGGGGGCGCAAAGAAGGGGGATCGCATGGCTACACCTTC. Encoded protein: CASNYWGRKEGGSHGYTF. The chain employs TRBV7-9 and TRBJ1-2; possible D gene TRBD1, 6 bases. The V gene's germline CDR1 is SEHNR and CDR2 FQNEAQ (reference sequence). The CDR3 spans 18 residues. V was trimmed by 7 bases and J by 6 bases, leaving 30 bases between them. Combining the CDR3 with reference TRBV7-9 and TRBJ1-2 gives the whole variable domain DTGVSQNPRHKITKRGQNVTFRCDPISEHNRLYWYRQTLGQGPEFLTYFQNEAQLEKSRLLSDRFSAERPKGSFSTLEIQRTEQGDSAMYLCASNYWGRKEGGSHGYTFGSGTRLTVV.

The chain recombines TRBV6-4 with TRBJ2-2; 14 bases align to TRBD2. Germline V gene data show CDR1 as MRHNA and CDR2 as SNTAGT. V dropped 9 bases and J dropped 4; count of bases not matched to a gene: 10. The CDR3 sequence is 17 residues long. The CDR3 loop reads CARRATSGGAFTGELFF. CDR3 in DNA: TGTGCCAGAAGGGCGACTAGCGGGGGGGCGTTCACCGGGGAGCTGTTTTTT.

This clone has a single count. The chain employs TRBV2 and TRBJ2-2; D is perhaps TRBD1 (5 bases). Trimming removed 4 bases at V and 6 bases at J, with 12 bases between. There are 14 residues in the CDR3. The germline V gene has CDR1 SNHLY and CDR2 FYNNEI. CDR3 loop: CASSGRVYPGELFF. In DNA form, the CDR3 reads TGTGCCAGCAGTGGCAGGGTGTACCCCGGGGAGCTGTTTTTT.

J is TRBJ1-6 and V is TRBV6-2 or TRBV6-3; weak D call: TRBD1 (5 bases). The ends were cut back, 5 bases at V and 10 bases at J, with 18 bases in the middle. The germline CDR1 and CDR2 sequences are MNHEY and SVGEGT. The CDR3 has 15 amino acids. For the CDR3, the DNA is TGTGCCAGCAGTCAACCGGGACTCGGAAGGTCACCCCTCCACTTT. Translation gives CASSQPGLGRSPLHF.

The chain has TRBV27 and TRBJ2-3; 7 nucleotides align to TRBD2. Germline lookup yields CDR1 MNHEY and CDR2 SMNVEV (reference sequence). V was clipped by 1 base and J by 3 bases; unmatched bases: 7. This CDR3 comprises 16 residues. CDR3 protein: CASSLYINGGTDTQYF. The DNA for the CDR3 is TGTGCCAGCAGTTTATACATTAACGGGGGGACAGATACGCAGTATTTT.

This chain connects TRBV2 to TRBJ2-1, with unresolved D. Germline V CDR1 and CDR2: SNHLY, FYNNEI. This CDR3 contains 12 residues. The V and J ends lost 1 base and 4 bases respectively, with 2 bases between them. The CDR3 region is CASSEEYNEQFF. Here the CDR3 DNA reads TGTGCCAGCAGTGAAGAATACAATGAGCAGTTCTTC.

The V and J genes are TRBV7-2 and TRBJ2-7; TRBD2 agrees at 9 bases. Germline assignment: CDR1 SGHTA and CDR2 FQGNSA. The V gene end was trimmed by 1 base and the J gene end by 6 bases; junction bases not matched to a gene: 10. There are 16 residues in the CDR3. The CDR3 spells CASSLDVAGARGEQYF. The CDR3 DNA follows: TGTGCCAGCAGCTTAGATGTAGCGGGGGCTCGGGGCGAGCAGTACTTC.

This CDR3 is CASSVFVAGGQETQYF. The CDR3 DNA reads as TGTGCCAGCAGCGTATTTGTAGCGGGGGGGCAAGAGACCCAGTACTTC. The V call is TRBV9, the J call TRBJ2-5; 11 bases agree with TRBD2. Germline CDR1 reads SGDLS; CDR2 reads YYNGEE. V was pared by 1 base and J by 2 bases, with 4 bases of the junction left unmatched. This CDR3 comprises 16 residues.

The rearrangement uses TRBV7-3 and TRBJ1-1; D gene uncertain. CDR3 length: 13 amino acids. Trimming took off 2 bases at V and 1 base at J, with 5 bases between the two ends. The germline gives CDR1 SGHTA, CDR2 FQGTGA. CDR3 DNA sequence: TGTGCCAGCAGCTTAGAACCGAACACTGAAGCTTTCTTT. Protein: CASSLEPNTEAFF.

This sequence joins TRBV21-1 and TRBJ1-5; the table assigns TRBD1, which was not confirmed against the DNA. TRBV21-1 is classified as a pseudogene. The CDR3 contains 18 residues. CDR3 region: CASSKALRGKASNQPQHF. The CDR3 DNA is TGTGCCAGCAGCAAAGCGCTTAGGGGGAAGGCAAGCAATCAGCCCCAGCATTTT.

This clone was detected once. This sequence joins TRBV4-1 and TRBJ2-6; possibly TRBD1 for D (6 bases). Germline lookup yields CDR1 MGHRA and CDR2 YSYEKL. Trimming took off 8 bases at V and 0 bases at J, with 17 bases between the two ends. CDR3 length: 17 amino acids. The CDR3 DNA follows: TGCGCCAGCGCCTGGACAGCTAGTAACTCTGGGGCCAACGTCCTGACTTTC. It codes for CASAWTASNSGANVLTF.

This sequence joins TRBV10-3 and TRBJ1-6, with D uncertain. Trimming removed 0 bases from V and 7 bases from J, with 13 bases in between. CDR3 size: 16 residues. CDR1 is ENHRY and CDR2 is SYGVKD in the germline V gene. Written as DNA, the CDR3 is TGTGCCATCAGTGAGTCAAACCGGATGGGGAATTCACCCCTCCACTTT. Encoded protein: CAISESNRMGNSPLHF.

The rearrangement links TRBV4-3 to TRBJ2-7; 13 bases map to TRBD2. CDR3 size: 19 residues. J gave up 5 bases and V 0 bases, and 13 bases lay outside the gene matches. Germline CDR1 reads LGHNA; CDR2 reads YSLEER. The chain's CDR3 is CASSQDFGLAGAYKNEQYF. The CDR3 DNA reads TGCGCCAGCAGCCAAGATTTCGGACTAGCGGGGGCGTACAAGAACGAGCAGTACTTC.